This record covers a single TCR beta chain. This table comes from immunoSEQ multiplex PCR, and its TCRdb copy is limited to in-frame clones, with some not included. The sample lists around 76,000 clones, roughly 92% occurring once. The data were obtained in a study of technical replicates of blood from a few donors. The J segment lost 4 bases and the V segment lost 0 bases, leaving 6 bases of the junction unmatched. Germline V gene lookup returns CDR1 SQVTM and CDR2 ANQGSEA. This CDR3 has 15 residues. The chain couples TRBV29-1 to TRBJ2-1; TRBD2 matches at 7 bases. The origin of this receptor is a human donor in good health. Sequenced input: T cells isolated from PBMCs. CDR3 in DNA: TGCAGCGTTGAAGATCCTGGCGGGAGTTACAATGAGCAGTTCTTC. Encoded protein: CSVEDPGGSYNEQFF.